The rows below give T cell receptor beta chains drawn from one sample of a study of T cells in localized non-small cell lung cancer. Libraries were prepared by immunoSEQ multiplex PCR; TCRdb keeps only in-frame clonotypes and omits some of them. This table has some 10,000 clones, more than 75% appearing once. Material: peripheral blood, obtained before any cancer treatment. Every receptor here comes from a male donor older than 55 with stage III lung adenocarcinoma. The CDR3 runs from the conserved cysteine through the conserved F or W. The order of the fields is D gene, V gene, clone size, J gene, CDR3 protein, CDR3 DNA. A D gene is named only where the DNA matches it firmly. A clone size is listed for some rows: how often the clone was seen (once, few, many), or a class if it is expanded.

D gene: -
V gene: TRBV19
clone size: few
J gene: TRBJ1-3
CDR3 protein: CASSIRTALGNTIYF
CDR3 DNA: TGTGCCAGTAGTATCCGAACAGCCCTTGGAAACACCATATATTTT

D gene: -
V gene: TRBV7-9
clone size: -
J gene: TRBJ2-5
CDR3 protein: CASSPLNRREQETQYF
CDR3 DNA: TGTGCCAGCAGCCCTTTGAATCGGAGGGAACAAGAGACCCAGTACTTC

D gene: -
V gene: TRBV6-5
clone size: -
J gene: TRBJ1-1
CDR3 protein: CASSYEGTEAFF
CDR3 DNA: TGTGCCAGCAGTTACGAGGGCACTGAAGCTTTCTTT

D gene: TRBD2
V gene: TRBV6-5
clone size: -
J gene: TRBJ2-2
CDR3 protein: CASSTRGESTGELFF
CDR3 DNA: TGTGCCAGCAGTACCCGGGGGGAGAGCACCGGGGAGCTGTTTTTT

D gene: -
V gene: TRBV5-6
clone size: once
J gene: TRBJ2-5
CDR3 protein: CASSQGLRGTETQYF
CDR3 DNA: TGTGCCAGCAGCCAGGGACTCAGAGGAACGGAGACCCAGTACTTC

D gene: -
V gene: TRBV5-5
clone size: -
J gene: TRBJ1-1
CDR3 protein: CASSLTGNTEAFF
CDR3 DNA: TGTGCCAGCAGCTTAACAGGGAACACTGAAGCTTTCTTT

D gene: -
V gene: TRBV5-6
clone size: few
J gene: TRBJ1-2
CDR3 protein: CASSLVGSQGYTF
CDR3 DNA: TGTGCCAGCAGCTTGGTCGGGTCTCAGGGCTACACCTTC

D gene: -
V gene: TRBV18
clone size: once
J gene: TRBJ2-6
CDR3 protein: CASSSPDGAGANVLTF
CDR3 DNA: TGTGCCAGCTCATCCCCCGACGGGGCTGGGGCCAACGTCCTGACTTTC

D gene: -
V gene: TRBV19
clone size: once
J gene: TRBJ2-7
CDR3 protein: CASSTGGAGGSGEQYF
CDR3 DNA: TGTGCCAGTAGTACTGGGGGCGCGGGCGGATCGGGCGAGCAGTACTTC

D gene: TRBD1
V gene: TRBV6-5
clone size: -
J gene: TRBJ1-5
CDR3 protein: CASSSVDRRHQPQHF
CDR3 DNA: TGTGCCAGCAGTTCCGTGGACAGGAGACATCAGCCCCAGCATTTT

D gene: TRBD1
V gene: TRBV9
clone size: -
J gene: TRBJ2-5
CDR3 protein: CASSQGDREGQETQYF
CDR3 DNA: TGTGCCAGCAGCCAGGGGGACAGGGAAGGTCAAGAGACCCAGTACTTC

D gene: -
V gene: TRBV5-6
clone size: -
J gene: TRBJ1-2
CDR3 protein: CASSLPRQNYGYTF
CDR3 DNA: TGTGCCAGCAGCTTACCCAGACAGAACTATGGCTACACCTTC

D gene: -
V gene: TRBV5-4
clone size: -
J gene: TRBJ2-7
CDR3 protein: CASSQREADYEQYF
CDR3 DNA: TGTGCCAGCAGCCAAAGGGAGGCGGACTACGAGCAGTACTTC

D gene: TRBD2
V gene: TRBV6-5
clone size: -
J gene: TRBJ2-3
CDR3 protein: CASSSARETDTQYF
CDR3 DNA: TGTGCCAGCAGTTCCGCGCGGGAGACAGATACGCAGTATTTT

D gene: TRBD2
V gene: TRBV5-1
clone size: once
J gene: TRBJ2-1
CDR3 protein: CASSLGSSGGNEQFF
CDR3 DNA: TGCGCCAGCAGCTTGGGGTCTAGCGGGGGCAATGAGCAGTTCTTC

D gene: -
V gene: TRBV5-4
clone size: -
J gene: TRBJ1-1
CDR3 protein: CASSSWGGRNTEAFF
CDR3 DNA: TGTGCCAGCAGCTCGTGGGGGGGGCGGAACACTGAAGCTTTCTTT

D gene: TRBD1
V gene: TRBV2
clone size: -
J gene: TRBJ2-7
CDR3 protein: CASPDREEQYF
CDR3 DNA: TGTGCCAGCCCGGACAGGGAAGAGCAGTACTTC

D gene: TRBD2
V gene: TRBV27
clone size: -
J gene: TRBJ2-7
CDR3 protein: CASSLSPSGRNYEQYF
CDR3 DNA: TGTGCCAGCAGTTTATCGCCTAGCGGGCGAAACTACGAGCAGTACTTC

D gene: -
V gene: TRBV7-8
clone size: -
J gene: TRBJ1-4
CDR3 protein: CASSSRATNEKLFF
CDR3 DNA: TGTGCCAGCAGCAGCAGAGCGACTAATGAAAAACTGTTTTTT

D gene: TRBD1
V gene: TRBV15
clone size: once
J gene: TRBJ2-7
CDR3 protein: CATSRWDRGREQYF
CDR3 DNA: TGTGCCACCAGCAGATGGGACAGGGGGCGCGAGCAGTACTTC

D gene: -
V gene: TRBV28
clone size: -
J gene: TRBJ1-6
CDR3 protein: CASSNTAYHSPLHF
CDR3 DNA: TGTGCCAGCAGTAATACAGCGTACCATTCACCCCTCCACTTT

D gene: TRBD1
V gene: TRBV5-1
clone size: -
J gene: TRBJ2-1
CDR3 protein: CASSLEGTGVGNEQFF
CDR3 DNA: TGCGCCAGCAGCTTGGAAGGGACAGGGGTTGGGAATGAGCAGTTCTTC

D gene: -
V gene: TRBV2
clone size: -
J gene: TRBJ2-1
CDR3 protein: CASSENDNFKDNEQFF
CDR3 DNA: TGTGCCAGCAGTGAAAACGATAACTTCAAAGACAATGAGCAGTTCTTC

D gene: TRBD1
V gene: TRBV19
clone size: -
J gene: TRBJ2-7
CDR3 protein: CASSITDRVYEQYF
CDR3 DNA: TGTGCCAGTAGTATAACGGACAGGGTGTACGAGCAGTACTTC

D gene: TRBD1
V gene: TRBV7-2
clone size: -
J gene: TRBJ1-3
CDR3 protein: CASSSEGQAGNTIYF
CDR3 DNA: TGTGCCAGCAGCTCGGAGGGACAGGCTGGAAACACCATATATTTT

D gene: TRBD1
V gene: TRBV7-3
clone size: -
J gene: TRBJ2-2
CDR3 protein: CASSSTGGTGELFF
CDR3 DNA: TGTGCCAGCAGCTCGACAGGGGGCACCGGGGAGCTGTTTTTT

D gene: TRBD2
V gene: TRBV7-2
clone size: -
J gene: TRBJ2-3
CDR3 protein: CASRGAGADTQYF
CDR3 DNA: TGTGCCAGCAGAGGAGCGGGAGCGGATACGCAGTATTTT